The 24 T cell receptor beta chains in this list originate from one sample, sequenced in a study of T cells in tuberculosis. Time point reported: new active TB diagnosis, blood taken before or within 7 days of starting treatment. Method: immunoSEQ multiplex PCR; TCRdb's copy keeps in-frame clones and lacks some. The profile shows 25,000 to 35,000 clones, 87% of them singletons. Here the sequenced sample was PBMCs, taken at tuberculosis diagnosis. These receptors were taken from an adult with tuberculosis.

The chain is built from TRBV29-1 and TRBJ2-5; TRBD2 matches 8 bases. This CDR3 has 13 amino acids. V gave up 7 bases and J gave up 5 bases; unmatched junction bases: 9. Looked up from germline, CDR1 is SQVTM and CDR2 is ANQGSEA. The CDR3 region is CSAKVASGETQYF. The DNA of the CDR3 is TGCAGCGCAAAGGTGGCTAGCGGGGAGACCCAGTACTTC.

The rearrangement uses TRBV4-3 and TRBJ2-1; 13 nucleotides align to TRBD2. The CDR3 spans 16 residues. The junction had 3 bases not matched to a gene; V was cut back by 3 bases and J by 4 bases. Germline CDR1 reads LGHNA; CDR2 reads YSLEER. Written as DNA, the CDR3 is TGCGCCAGCAGCCAGAAGACTAGCGGGGGGTACAATGAGCAGTTCTTC. Amino acid sequence: CASSQKTSGGYNEQFF.

The gene calls are TRBV19 and TRBJ1-6; D might be TRBD1 (5 bases). The CDR3 is made up of 11 amino acids. Per germline, CDR1 LNHDA and CDR2 SQIVND (reference sequence). Trimming removed 6 bases from V and 13 bases from J, with 10 bases in between. CDR3 nucleotide sequence: TGTGCCAGTAGCAAGCAGGGCCCCCTCCACTTT. As protein: CASSKQGPLHF.

V usage is TRBV27 and J usage is TRBJ1-5, with 8 bases aligning to TRBD1. The V gene end was trimmed by 6 bases and the J gene end by 5 bases; junction bases not matched to a gene: 0. Germline V gene lookup returns CDR1 MNHEY and CDR2 SMNVEV (reference sequence). The CDR3 is 12 amino acids. The CDR3 DNA reads as TGTGCCAGCAGGACAGGGGATCAGCCCCAGCATTTT. It is translated as CASRTGDQPQHF.

J is TRBJ1-2 and V is TRBV28; D unclear. Looked up from germline, CDR1 is MDHEN and CDR2 is SYDVKM. The CDR3 spans 13 residues. Trimming pared 7 bases from V and 4 bases from J, leaving 13 bases between. CDR3 nucleotide sequence: TGTGCCAGCACCAACCAGGATCGCTATGGCTACACCTTC. Translation gives CASTNQDRYGYTF.

The rearrangement links TRBV28 to TRBJ1-1; a weak D match, TRBD1 (6 bases). Germline values: CDR1 MDHEN, CDR2 SYDVKM. The CDR3 loop spans 12 amino acids. With 3 bases removed from V and 8 bases from J, the gap between germline ends came to 10 bases. The CDR3 spells CASSFPRGEAFF. The CDR3 DNA sequence: TGTGCCAGCAGTTTTCCCAGGGGAGAAGCTTTCTTT.

This chain links TRBV4-1 with TRBJ2-1, with 10 bases fitting TRBD2. The CDR3 is 17 residues long. CDR1 is MGHRA and CDR2 is YSYEKL in the germline V gene. Germline trimming cut 0 bases from V and 2 bases from J; bases unmatched to any gene: 4. This CDR3 is CASSQDGSGGAYNEQFF. CDR3 in DNA: TGCGCCAGCAGCCAAGATGGGAGCGGGGGGGCCTACAATGAGCAGTTCTTC.

The chain carries TRBV7-9 and TRBJ2-5; D is undetermined. Trimming took 5 bases from V and 5 from J, leaving 15 bases between them. This CDR3 is built from 14 residues. CDR1 is SEHNR and CDR2 is FQNEAQ in the germline V gene (reference sequence). Here the CDR3 reads CASSPPPSAETQYF. CDR3 bases: TGTGCCAGCAGCCCTCCGCCCTCCGCGGAGACCCAGTACTTC.

The chain uses TRBV6-5 and TRBJ1-1, with D hard to call. V shed 0 bases and J shed 1 base, with 6 bases lying between them. The CDR3 sequence is 14 residues long. Germline CDR1 reads MNHEY; CDR2 reads SVGAGI. The CDR3 loop is CASSYSRANTEAFF. CDR3 nucleotides: TGTGCCAGCAGTTACTCTCGAGCGAACACTGAAGCTTTCTTT.

The rearrangement joins TRBV5-1 to TRBJ1-6; TRBD1 matches 9 bases. Trimming cost V 4 bases and J 7 bases; bases outside gene matches: 3. Germline loops: CDR1 SGHRS, CDR2 YFSETQ. This CDR3 region has 14 residues. CDR3: CASSPGQGNSPLHF. In DNA, the CDR3 is TGCGCCAGCAGCCCGGGACAGGGAAATTCACCCCTCCACTTT.

This sequence joins TRBV6-1 and TRBJ1-2; 8 bases line up with TRBD1. J was trimmed by 8 bases and V by 2 bases; bases with no gene match: 7. The CDR3 loop spans 14 amino acids. CDR1 is MNHNS and CDR2 is SASEGT in the germline V gene. This CDR3 reads CASSEYRDRRGYTF. DNA of the CDR3: TGTGCCAGCAGTGAATACCGGGACAGGAGGGGCTACACCTTC.

The rearrangement joins TRBV7-2 to TRBJ2-5, with 8 positions matching TRBD1. After removal of 5 bases from V and 5 bases from J, the junction contained 10 bases not matched to a gene. This CDR3 is built from 15 residues. The V gene's germline CDR1 is SGHTA and CDR2 FQGNSA. The CDR3 DNA reads as TGTGCCAGCAGCCCGATAGACAGGGGCCTGGAGACCCAGTACTTC. Its protein is CASSPIDRGLETQYF.

The chain recombines TRBV19 with TRBJ1-2; 7 bases are shared with TRBD1. This CDR3 is 16 amino acids long. Germline V gives CDR1 LNHDA, CDR2 SQIVND (reference sequence). J lost 5 bases, V lost 5 bases, and 14 bases had no gene match. The CDR3, as DNA: TGTGCCAGTAGTCATGGAGGGGGCACCGTACCATATGGCTACACCTTC. Amino acids: CASSHGGGTVPYGYTF.

This chain joins TRBV10-3 and TRBJ2-1; 11 nucleotides align to TRBD2. CDR1 ENHRY and CDR2 SYGVKD come from the germline V gene. This CDR3 spans 15 amino acids. The V and J ends lost 10 bases and 5 bases, in that order; junction bases with no gene match: 10. The CDR3 loop is CATQPNSGGDNEQFF. The CDR3 coding sequence is TGTGCCACCCAGCCCAATAGCGGGGGGGACAATGAGCAGTTCTTC.

This clone was observed a few times. The rearrangement links TRBV4-2 to TRBJ2-7; 8 nucleotides align to TRBD1. Trimming cost V 5 bases and J 3 bases; bases outside gene matches: 6. CDR3 length equals 14 residues. Germline CDR1 is LGHNA and CDR2 is YNFKEQ. The CDR3 reads CASSSGTGNYEQYF. In DNA form, the CDR3 reads TGTGCCAGCAGCTCCGGGACAGGAAACTACGAGCAGTACTTC.

This chain links TRBV7-2 with TRBJ1-6; maybe TRBD1 (5 bases). This CDR3 contains 13 residues. V was pared by 3 bases and J by 10 bases, with 10 bases between. Germline V CDR1 and CDR2: SGHTA, FQGNSA. As DNA, the CDR3 is TGTGCCAGCAGCTTCAGGGATGGATCACCCCTCCACTTT. It is translated as CASSFRDGSPLHF. Looking up the rest from reference TRBV7-2 and TRBJ1-6 gives the full variable domain: GAGVSQSPSNKVTEKGKDVELRCDPISGHTALYWYRQSLGQGLEFLIYFQGNSAPDKSGLPSDRFSAERTGGSVSTLTIQRTQQEDSAVYLCASSFRDGSPLHFGNGTRLTVT.

The chain is built from TRBV5-1 and TRBJ1-6; the D gene is possibly TRBD1 (6 bases). The CDR3 extends over 13 amino acids. V was cut by 0 bases and J by 8 bases, with 6 bases left in between. The germline CDR1 and CDR2 sequences are SGHRS and YFSETQ. CDR3 bases: TGCGCCAGCAGCTTGGAGGGGGATTCACCCCTCCACTTT. Its translation: CASSLEGDSPLHF. The full variable domain, in which reference TRBV5-1 and TRBJ1-6 provide the parts outside the CDR3, is KAGVTQTPRYLIKTRGQQVTLSCSPISGHRSVSWYQQTPGQGLQFLFEYFSETQRNKGNFPGRFSGRQFSNSRSEMNVSTLELGDSALYLCASSLEGDSPLHFGNGTRLTVT.

V is TRBV28 and J is TRBJ1-2, with D perhaps TRBD1 (6 bases). The CDR3 contains 15 residues. CDR1 is MDHEN, CDR2 SYDVKM, per germline. V lost 3 bases and J 6 bases, leaving 17 bases between the germline ends. CDR3 sequence: CASSLWTATRDGYTF. CDR3 in DNA: TGTGCCAGCAGTTTGTGGACAGCCACCAGGGATGGCTACACCTTC.

The genes are TRBV28 and TRBJ2-1, with TRBD1 identical over 10 bases. This CDR3 contains 16 residues. The V segment lost 3 bases and the J segment 7 bases; nucleotides outside the gene matches: 9. The germline V gene has CDR1 MDHEN and CDR2 SYDVKM. The CDR3 region has the DNA TGTGCCAGCAGTTTCCCCGGGACAGGGGCGTGGAATGAGCAGTTCTTC. This codes for CASSFPGTGAWNEQFF.

This chain uses TRBV6-5 with TRBJ1-5; D call uncertain. Germline lookup yields CDR1 MNHEY and CDR2 SVGAGI. This CDR3 comprises 13 residues. Trimming pared 4 bases from V and 4 bases from J, leaving 8 bases between. The CDR3 reads CASSLSENQPQHF. Here the CDR3 DNA reads TGTGCCAGCAGTTTATCCGAGAATCAGCCCCAGCATTTT.

The chain is built from TRBV11-1 and TRBJ2-7; D is perhaps TRBD2 (6 bases). Germline V gene sequence: CDR1 SGHAT, CDR2 FQDESV (reference sequence). V lost 1 base to trimming and J lost 2 bases, with 12 bases between them. CDR3 length: 15 amino acids. The CDR3 region is CASSLGQGGPYEQYF. In DNA form, the CDR3 reads TGTGCCAGCAGCTTAGGGCAGGGAGGACCCTACGAGCAGTACTTC.

The chain recombines TRBV4-1 with TRBJ2-7, with 7 bases fitting TRBD2. CDR3 length equals 14 residues. Germline V gives CDR1 MGHRA, CDR2 YSYEKL. V gave up 6 bases and J gave up 6 bases; unmatched junction bases: 11. CDR3 loop: CASSRTTGGGEQYF. The DNA of the CDR3 is TGCGCCAGCAGTCGGACAACGGGAGGAGGCGAGCAGTACTTC.

The chain is built from TRBV5-8 and TRBJ2-7; the match to TRBD2 covers 10 bases. The germline CDR1 and CDR2 sequences are SGHTS and YDEGEE. The CDR3 contains 17 residues. The V and J ends lost 1 base and 1 base, in that order; junction bases with no gene match: 8. As DNA, the CDR3 is TGTGCCAGCAGCTTGAGAGCGGGGGGGGGCTTTTCCTACGAGCAGTACTTC. Translating gives CASSLRAGGGFSYEQYF.

V is TRBV4-1 and J is TRBJ1-1, with 7 nucleotides matching TRBD1. V lost 0 bases, J lost 8 bases, and 9 bases stayed unmatched. CDR1 is MGHRA, CDR2 YSYEKL, per germline. The CDR3 totals 15 residues. The CDR3: CASSQDRGGGGEAFF. DNA for the CDR3: TGCGCCAGCAGCCAAGATCGAGGGGGCGGAGGAGAAGCTTTCTTT.